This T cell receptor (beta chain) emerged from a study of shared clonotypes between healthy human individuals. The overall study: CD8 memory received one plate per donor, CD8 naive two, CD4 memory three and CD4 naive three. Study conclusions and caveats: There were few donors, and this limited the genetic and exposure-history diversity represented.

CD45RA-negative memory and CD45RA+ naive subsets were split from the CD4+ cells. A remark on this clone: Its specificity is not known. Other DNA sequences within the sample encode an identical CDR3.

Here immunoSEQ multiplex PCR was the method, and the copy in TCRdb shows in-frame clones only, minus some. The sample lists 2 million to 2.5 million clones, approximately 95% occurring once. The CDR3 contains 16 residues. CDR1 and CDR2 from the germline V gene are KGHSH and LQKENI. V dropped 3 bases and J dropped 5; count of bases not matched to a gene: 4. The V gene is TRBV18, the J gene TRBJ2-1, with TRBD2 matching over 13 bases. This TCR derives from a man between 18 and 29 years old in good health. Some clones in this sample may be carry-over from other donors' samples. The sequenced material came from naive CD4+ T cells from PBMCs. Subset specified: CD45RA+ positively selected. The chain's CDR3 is CASSPGLAGANNEQFF. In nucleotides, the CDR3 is TGTGCCAGCTCACCCGGACTAGCGGGGGCGAACAATGAGCAGTTCTTC.